This T cell receptor beta chain was sequenced for a study of beta chain features in type 1 diabetes (dated by TCRdb to between 2018 and 2020). General notes on the study: Patients and healthy donors did not differ in mean age, gender distribution, total cell number or subset yield. Across all samples, some 100,000,000 sorted cells were examined, and cell number per subset correlated strongly with RNA yield. In the study, recently diagnosed type 1 diabetes patients and matched healthy donors were compared on the TCRB repertoires of their sorted circulating CD4+ T cell subsets. Naive and central memory subsets were obtained from all 30 or so donors, but regulatory and stem cell-like memory subsets were isolated from only 8 patients and 8 healthy donors.

The entire isolated RNA was reverse transcribed using the High Capacity cDNA Reverse Transcription Kit, and thus expressed TCRB transcripts were sequenced. Deep immunoSEQ sequencing was performed on naive, central memory and regulatory T cell samples, with an average of around 3.5 million total reads per sample. Sorted cells were lysed in RLT buffer and RNA was extracted with DNase-treated RNeasy Micro or Mini kits, depending on cell number. Each cell subset was processed separately to prevent cross-contamination, with patient and healthy donor samples processed together. TCRB sequences were amplified from cDNA with the immunoSEQ multiplex PCR, producing 87-bp fragments spanning the CDR3 region. Sequencing of the amplicons was done on the Illumina HiSeq platform. Regarding the original processing steps: PCR bias was computationally corrected using synthetic template baselines, reads within Hamming distance 2 were collapsed, and singletons that could not be merged were discarded. Reads were aligned against IMGT to assign V, D and J genes, CDR3 length and insertions or deletions at six rearrangement sites. Within each subset, clonotype counts were normalized to the number of sorted cells before true diversity and Gini coefficients were calculated with the tcR R package. The overlap coefficient, calculated on TCRB nucleotide sequences, was used to measure repertoire sharing. Out-of-frame TCRB sequences from naive cells were analyzed as a proxy for the pre-selection repertoire. As stored in TCRdb, this immuneACCESS dataset retains in-frame rearrangements with V and J assigned. A fraction of the clones does not appear; measured against another copy, unresolved V genes explain less than half of the discrepancy, and the remainder lacks a known reason. Clone size and the V and J calls come from that table; the DNA yielded D and trimming. This sample is represented by some 700,000 clones; roughly an eighth of them were singletons. The top ten hold less than 0.025% of the sample.

This clone was found a few times. The antigen this receptor binds is unknown. Base qualities were left out, and no much larger clone turns up one base away. Paper-wide results and their limitations: Because cDNA was sequenced instead of genomic DNA, activated cells with high expression could be over-represented, although the groups did not differ in activation or CD3 levels. Type 1 diabetes patients showed a moderate but significant shortening of TCRB CDR3 length in all four CD4+ subsets. At VDJ recombination sites, patients with type 1 diabetes made fewer insertions and deleted more nucleotides, a pattern implying thymic rearrangement abnormalities. HLA sub-analyses involved small numbers of individuals, so any influence of HLA type on TCRB rearrangement remained unresolved. Shorter templates might be favored by PCR, yet because patient and control samples were amplified and corrected together, any such skew would affect both groups equally. Naive, central memory and regulatory TCRB repertoires appeared more similar among patients than among healthy donors.

Based on the germline V gene, the CDR1 and CDR2 sequences are MGHRA and YSYEKL. Cut back by 0 bases and 4 bases, the V and J ends lie 3 bases apart. From the cysteine up to the phenylalanine, the CDR3 has a length of 12 residues. The entry retains the CDR3 DNA only, 36 bases that are in frame from base 1. Each donor gave one peripheral blood draw, roughly 110 mL on average, collected into heparinised tubes. A BD FACSAria II was used to sort naive, central memory, regulatory and stem cell-like memory CD4+ T cells with a panel that included CD45RO, CCR7, CD25, CD127, CD95 and CD27. Purity was above 95% for every sorted population. Right away, PBMCs were isolated by Lymphoprep density gradient centrifugation and were stained directly, with no culture step. So that batch effects would be minimized, each experiment stained and sorted samples in pairs, pairing one healthy donor with one patient.

The source material was naive CD4+ T cells from blood. The cell subset or site label of this sample denotes: true naive CD4+ T cells. This TCR was sampled from a man aged 18-30 years with type 1 diabetes. The rearranged chain carries TRBV4-1 and TRBJ1-1; the D segment cannot be called with confidence. In nucleotides, the sequence is TGCGCCAGCAGCCAAGATTCCACTGAAGCTTTCTTT. Its translation reads: CASSQDSTEAFF.